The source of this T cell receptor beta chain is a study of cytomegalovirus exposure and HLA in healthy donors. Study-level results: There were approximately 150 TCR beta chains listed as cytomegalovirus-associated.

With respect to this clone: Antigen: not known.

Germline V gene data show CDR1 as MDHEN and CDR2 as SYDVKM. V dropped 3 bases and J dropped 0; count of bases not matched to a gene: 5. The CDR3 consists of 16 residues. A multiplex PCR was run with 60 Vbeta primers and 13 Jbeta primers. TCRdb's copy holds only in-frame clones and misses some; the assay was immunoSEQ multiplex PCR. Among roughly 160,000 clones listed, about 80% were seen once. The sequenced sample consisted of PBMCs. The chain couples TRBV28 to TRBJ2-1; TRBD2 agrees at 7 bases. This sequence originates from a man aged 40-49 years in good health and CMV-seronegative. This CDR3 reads CASSFASGSSYNEQFF. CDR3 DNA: TGTGCCAGCAGTTTCGCTAGCGGAAGCTCCTACAATGAGCAGTTCTTC.